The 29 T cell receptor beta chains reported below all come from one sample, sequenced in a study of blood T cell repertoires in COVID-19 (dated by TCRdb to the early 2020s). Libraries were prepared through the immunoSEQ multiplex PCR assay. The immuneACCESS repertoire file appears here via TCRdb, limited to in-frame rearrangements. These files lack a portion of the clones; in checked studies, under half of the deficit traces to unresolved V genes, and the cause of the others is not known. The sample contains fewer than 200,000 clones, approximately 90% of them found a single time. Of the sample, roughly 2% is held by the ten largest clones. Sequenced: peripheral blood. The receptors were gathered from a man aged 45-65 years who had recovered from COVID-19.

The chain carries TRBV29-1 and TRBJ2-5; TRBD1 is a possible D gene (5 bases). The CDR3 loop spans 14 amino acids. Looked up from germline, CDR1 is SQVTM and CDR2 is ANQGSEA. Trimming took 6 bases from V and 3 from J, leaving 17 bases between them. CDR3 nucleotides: TGCAGCGTAAGCCAGGGCCCCTGGGAAGAGACCCAGTACTTC. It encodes CSVSQGPWEETQYF.

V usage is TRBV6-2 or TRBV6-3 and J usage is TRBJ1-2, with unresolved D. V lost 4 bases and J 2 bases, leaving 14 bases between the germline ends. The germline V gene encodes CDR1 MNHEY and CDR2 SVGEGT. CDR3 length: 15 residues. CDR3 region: CASSFSPLLNYGYTF. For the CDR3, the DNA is TGTGCCAGCAGTTTCTCTCCGTTACTCAACTATGGCTACACCTTC.

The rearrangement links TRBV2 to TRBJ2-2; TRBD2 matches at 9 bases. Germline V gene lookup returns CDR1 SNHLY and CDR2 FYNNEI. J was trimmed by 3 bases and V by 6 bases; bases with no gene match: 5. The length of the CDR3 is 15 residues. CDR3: CASRGRGGDTGELFF. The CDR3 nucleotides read TGTGCCAGCAGAGGTCGCGGGGGGGACACCGGGGAGCTGTTTTTT.

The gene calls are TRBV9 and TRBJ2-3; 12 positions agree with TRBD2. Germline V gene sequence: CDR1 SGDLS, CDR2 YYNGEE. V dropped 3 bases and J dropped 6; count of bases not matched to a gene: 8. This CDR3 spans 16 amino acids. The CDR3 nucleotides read TGTGCCAGCAGCGCTAGCGGGAGGGCCCGGGGGGATACGCAGTATTTT. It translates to CASSASGRARGDTQYF.

CDR3 DNA sequence: TGTGCCAGCAGTTTATACCTACGGGACACAGATACGCAGTATTTT. The encoded protein is CASSLYLRDTDTQYF. The chain couples TRBV27 to TRBJ2-3, with TRBD2 as a possible D gene (5 bases). Looked up from germline, CDR1 is MNHEY and CDR2 is SMNVEV (reference sequence). The V end lost 1 base, the J end lost 2 bases, and 10 bases lay between the germline ends. The CDR3 runs 15 residues.

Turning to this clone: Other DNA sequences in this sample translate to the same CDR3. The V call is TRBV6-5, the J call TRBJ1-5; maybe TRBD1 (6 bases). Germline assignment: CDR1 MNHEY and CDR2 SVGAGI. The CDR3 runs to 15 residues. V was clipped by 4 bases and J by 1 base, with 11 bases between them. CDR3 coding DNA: TGTGCCAGCAGTTCCGACAGGAACAGCAATCAGCCCCAGCATTTT. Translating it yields CASSSDRNSNQPQHF.

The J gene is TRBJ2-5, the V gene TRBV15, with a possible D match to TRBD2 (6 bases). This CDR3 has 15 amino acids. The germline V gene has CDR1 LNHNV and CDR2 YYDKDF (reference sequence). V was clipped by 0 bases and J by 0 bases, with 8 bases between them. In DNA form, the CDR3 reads TGTGCCACCAGCAGAGAGGGACTGTACCAAGAGACCCAGTACTTC. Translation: CATSREGLYQETQYF.

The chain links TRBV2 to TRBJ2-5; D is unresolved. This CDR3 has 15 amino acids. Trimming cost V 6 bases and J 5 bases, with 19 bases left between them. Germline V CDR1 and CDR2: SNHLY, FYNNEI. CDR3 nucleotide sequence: TGTGCCAGCAGCGTTGTGGAATCTCACGGGGAGACCCAGTACTTC. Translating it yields CASSVVESHGETQYF.

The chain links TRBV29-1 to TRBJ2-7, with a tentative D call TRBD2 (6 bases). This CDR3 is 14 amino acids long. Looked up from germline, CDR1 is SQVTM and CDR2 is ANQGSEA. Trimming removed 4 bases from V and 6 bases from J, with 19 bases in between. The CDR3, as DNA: TGCAGCGTTGCCGTGTCAGGAGGGACCGGCGAGCAGTACTTC. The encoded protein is CSVAVSGGTGEQYF.

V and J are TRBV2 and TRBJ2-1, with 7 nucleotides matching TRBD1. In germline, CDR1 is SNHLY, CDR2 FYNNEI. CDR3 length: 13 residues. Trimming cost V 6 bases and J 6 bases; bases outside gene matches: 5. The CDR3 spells CASRPDRANEQFF. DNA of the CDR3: TGTGCCAGCAGGCCAGACAGGGCCAATGAGCAGTTCTTC.

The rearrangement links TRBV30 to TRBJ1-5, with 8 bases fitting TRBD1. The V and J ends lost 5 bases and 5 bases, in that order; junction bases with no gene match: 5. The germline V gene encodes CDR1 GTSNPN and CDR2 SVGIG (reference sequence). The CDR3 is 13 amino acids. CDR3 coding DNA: TGTGCCTGGGGCAGGGGGCTTGATCAGCCCCAGCATTTT. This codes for CAWGRGLDQPQHF. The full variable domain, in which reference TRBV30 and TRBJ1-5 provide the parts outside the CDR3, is SQTIHQWPATLVQPVGSPLSLECTVEGTSNPNLYWYRQAAGRGLQLLFYSVGIGQISSEVPQNLSASRPQDRQFILSSKKLLLSDSGFYLCAWGRGLDQPQHFGDGTRLSIL.

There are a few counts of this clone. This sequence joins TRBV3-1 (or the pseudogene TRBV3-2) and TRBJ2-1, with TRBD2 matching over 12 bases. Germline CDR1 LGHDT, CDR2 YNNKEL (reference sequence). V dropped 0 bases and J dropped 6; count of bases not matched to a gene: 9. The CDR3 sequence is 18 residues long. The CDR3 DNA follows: TGTGCCAGCAGCCAAGACTCAGGACTAGCGGGATGGGGCAATGAGCAGTTCTTC. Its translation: CASSQDSGLAGWGNEQFF.

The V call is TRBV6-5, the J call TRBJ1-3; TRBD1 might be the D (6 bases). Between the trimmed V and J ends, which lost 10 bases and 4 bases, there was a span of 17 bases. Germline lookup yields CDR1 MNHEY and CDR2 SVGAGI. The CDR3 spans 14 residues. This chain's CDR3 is CATIPRQAGNTIYF. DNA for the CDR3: TGTGCCACCATACCCAGACAGGCCGGAAACACCATATATTTT.

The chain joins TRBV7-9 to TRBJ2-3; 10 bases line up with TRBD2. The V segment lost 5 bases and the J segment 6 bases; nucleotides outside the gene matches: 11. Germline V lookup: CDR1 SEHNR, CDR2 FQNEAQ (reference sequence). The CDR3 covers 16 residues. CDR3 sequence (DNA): TGTGCCAGCAGCCCCCAAGCGGGGGGGCCGAGGGATACGCAGTATTTT. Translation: CASSPQAGGPRDTQYF. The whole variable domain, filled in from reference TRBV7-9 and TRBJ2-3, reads DTGVSQNPRHKITKRGQNVTFRCDPISEHNRLYWYRQTLGQGPEFLTYFQNEAQLEKSRLLSDRFSAERPKGSFSTLEIQRTEQGDSAMYLCASSPQAGGPRDTQYFGPGTRLTVL.

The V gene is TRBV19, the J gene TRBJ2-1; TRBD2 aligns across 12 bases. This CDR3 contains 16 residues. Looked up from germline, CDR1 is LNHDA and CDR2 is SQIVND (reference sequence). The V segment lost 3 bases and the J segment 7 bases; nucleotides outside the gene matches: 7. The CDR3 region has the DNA TGTGCCAGTAGTATCAGCCTAGCGGGAGGGAGAAATGAGCAGTTCTTC. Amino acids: CASSISLAGGRNEQFF.

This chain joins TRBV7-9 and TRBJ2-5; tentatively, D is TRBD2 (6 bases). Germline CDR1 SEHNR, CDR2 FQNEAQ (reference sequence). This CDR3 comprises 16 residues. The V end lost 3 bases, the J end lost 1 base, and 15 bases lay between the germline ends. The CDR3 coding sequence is TGTGCCAGCAGCTTCTTATCACGGGGGAGCCAAGAGACCCAGTACTTC. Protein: CASSFLSRGSQETQYF.

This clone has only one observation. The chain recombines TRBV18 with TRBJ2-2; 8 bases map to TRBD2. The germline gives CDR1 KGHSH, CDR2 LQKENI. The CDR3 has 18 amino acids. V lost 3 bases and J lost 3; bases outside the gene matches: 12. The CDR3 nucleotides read TGTGCCAGCTCACCGTCCCGGGGGGGCCTACTGGACACCGGGGAGCTGTTTTTT. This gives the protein CASSPSRGGLLDTGELFF.

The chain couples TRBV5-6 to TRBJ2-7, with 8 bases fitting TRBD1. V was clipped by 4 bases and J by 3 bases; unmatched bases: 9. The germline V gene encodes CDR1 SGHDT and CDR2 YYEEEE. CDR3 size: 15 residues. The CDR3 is CASSQRTGTGYEQYF. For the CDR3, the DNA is TGTGCCAGCAGCCAAAGAACCGGGACAGGCTACGAGCAGTACTTC.

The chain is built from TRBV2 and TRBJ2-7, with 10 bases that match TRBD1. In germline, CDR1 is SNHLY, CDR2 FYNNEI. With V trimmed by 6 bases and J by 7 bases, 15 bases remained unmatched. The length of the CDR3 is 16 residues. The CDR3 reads CASSTPTGQGSGEQYF. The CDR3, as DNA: TGTGCCAGCAGCACCCCGACGGGACAGGGGTCGGGAGAGCAGTACTTC.

Here the CDR3 DNA reads TGTGCCAGCAGTTCGACAACCCGGACTAACCAAGAGACCCAGTACTTC. Translated: CASSSTTRTNQETQYF. The gene calls are TRBV28 and TRBJ2-5, with D maybe TRBD2 (6 bases). Germline V gene lookup returns CDR1 MDHEN and CDR2 SYDVKM. The CDR3 is made up of 16 amino acids. V was cut by 4 bases and J by 0 bases, with 15 bases left in between.

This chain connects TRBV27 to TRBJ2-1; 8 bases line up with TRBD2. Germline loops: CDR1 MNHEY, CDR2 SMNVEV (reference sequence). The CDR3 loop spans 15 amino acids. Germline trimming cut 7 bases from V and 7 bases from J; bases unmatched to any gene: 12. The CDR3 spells CASTPATGGWNEQFF. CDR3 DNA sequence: TGTGCCAGCACCCCGGCAACGGGAGGGTGGAATGAGCAGTTCTTC.

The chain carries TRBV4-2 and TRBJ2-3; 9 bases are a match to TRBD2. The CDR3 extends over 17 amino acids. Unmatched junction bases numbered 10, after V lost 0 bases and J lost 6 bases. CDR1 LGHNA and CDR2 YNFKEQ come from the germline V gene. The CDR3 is CASSQDTGGGAGDTQYF. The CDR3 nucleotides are TGTGCCAGCAGCCAAGATACTGGCGGGGGGGCCGGGGATACGCAGTATTTT.

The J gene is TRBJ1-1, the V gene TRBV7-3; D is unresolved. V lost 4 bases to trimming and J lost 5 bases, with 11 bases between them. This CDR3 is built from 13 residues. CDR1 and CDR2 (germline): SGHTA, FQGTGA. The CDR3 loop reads CASSSDPGTEAFF. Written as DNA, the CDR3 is TGTGCCAGCAGCTCGGACCCGGGAACTGAAGCTTTCTTT.

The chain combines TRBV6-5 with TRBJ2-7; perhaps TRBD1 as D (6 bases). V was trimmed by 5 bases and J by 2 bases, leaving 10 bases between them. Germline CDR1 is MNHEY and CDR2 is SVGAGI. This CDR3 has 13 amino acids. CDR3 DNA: TGTGCCAGCAGTACCACAGGGACCTACGAGCAGTACTTC. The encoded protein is CASSTTGTYEQYF.

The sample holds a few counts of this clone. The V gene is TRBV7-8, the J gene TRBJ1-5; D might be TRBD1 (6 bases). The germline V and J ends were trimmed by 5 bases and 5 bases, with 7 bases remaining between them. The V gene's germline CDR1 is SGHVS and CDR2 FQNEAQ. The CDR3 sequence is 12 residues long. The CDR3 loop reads CASSPGDQPQHF. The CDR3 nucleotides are TGTGCCAGCAGCCCAGGGGATCAGCCCCAGCATTTT.

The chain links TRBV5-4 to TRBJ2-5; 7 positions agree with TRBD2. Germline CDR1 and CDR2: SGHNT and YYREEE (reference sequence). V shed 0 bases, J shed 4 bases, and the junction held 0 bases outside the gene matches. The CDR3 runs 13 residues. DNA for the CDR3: TGTGCCAGCAGCTTGGCGGGAGGAGAGACCCAGTACTTC. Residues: CASSLAGGETQYF.

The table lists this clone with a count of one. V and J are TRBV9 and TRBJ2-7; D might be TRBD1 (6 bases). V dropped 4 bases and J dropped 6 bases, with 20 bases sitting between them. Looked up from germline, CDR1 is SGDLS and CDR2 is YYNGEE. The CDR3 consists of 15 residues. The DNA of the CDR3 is TGTGCCAGCAGCCGCCGGGACACGGTCTTTCTCGAGCAGTACTTC. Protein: CASSRRDTVFLEQYF.

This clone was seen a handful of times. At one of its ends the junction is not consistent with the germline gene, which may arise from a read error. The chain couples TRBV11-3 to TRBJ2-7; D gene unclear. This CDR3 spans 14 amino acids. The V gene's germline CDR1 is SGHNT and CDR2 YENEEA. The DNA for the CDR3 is TGCTACCCCCTCTCTGAAATTGTCTCCTACGAGCAGTACTTC. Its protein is CYPLSEIVSYEQYF.

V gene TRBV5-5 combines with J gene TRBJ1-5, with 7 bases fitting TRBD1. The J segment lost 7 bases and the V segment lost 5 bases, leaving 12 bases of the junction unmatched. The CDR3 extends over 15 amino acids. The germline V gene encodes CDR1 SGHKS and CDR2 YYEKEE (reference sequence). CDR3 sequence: CASSLTGERGQPQHF. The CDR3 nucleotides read TGTGCCAGCAGTCTAACAGGGGAGCGAGGGCAGCCCCAGCATTTT. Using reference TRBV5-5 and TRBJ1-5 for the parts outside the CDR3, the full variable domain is DAGVTQSPTHLIKTRGQQVTLRCSPISGHKSVSWYQQVLGQGPQFIFQYYEKEERGRGNFPDRFSARQFPNYSSELNVNALLLGDSALYLCASSLTGERGQPQHFGDGTRLSIL.